A selection of T cell receptor beta chains follows, all from one sample in a study of blood T cell repertoires in COVID-19. Only in-frame clones appear in the TCRdb table, and some are missing; sequencing was by immunoSEQ multiplex PCR. Among about 180,000 clones, 90% to 95% were seen once, and the ten largest hold approximately 0.5%. Sequencing used peripheral blood. The receptors derive from a man aged 45-65 years with acute or convalescent COVID-19. Both conserved end residues are part of each CDR3. A D gene is named only where the DNA matches it firmly. The size field is filled for only some rows; it gives once, few, many or a size class.

size: NA
J: TRBJ1-3
D: NA
V: TRBV9
DNA: TGTGCCAGCAGCGCCGGACCCAGGACAGTTGGAAACACCATATATTTT
CDR3: CASSAGPRTVGNTIYF

size: few
J: TRBJ2-3
D: TRBD2
V: TRBV2
DNA: TGTGCCAGCAGTGACTTAGCGGGAGCAGCAGATACGCAGTATTTT
CDR3: CASSDLAGAADTQYF

size: NA
J: TRBJ1-1
D: NA
V: TRBV5-1
DNA: TGCGCCAGCAGCTTGCTGCTAATGAACACTGAAGCTTTCTTT
CDR3: CASSLLLMNTEAFF

size: NA
J: TRBJ2-1
D: NA
V: TRBV18
DNA: TGTGCCAGCTCACCGGGACTTAAGGAAGAGCAGTTCTTC
CDR3: CASSPGLKEEQFF

size: few
J: TRBJ2-1
D: NA
V: TRBV7-2
DNA: TGTGCCAGCAGCTTAGTGTTCCAGATGAATGAGCAGTTCTTC
CDR3: CASSLVFQMNEQFF

size: once
J: TRBJ2-7
D: NA
V: TRBV6-1
DNA: TGTGCCAGCAGTGAGGCCCCTGCATACGAGCAGTACTTC
CDR3: CASSEAPAYEQYF

size: NA
J: TRBJ1-1
D: NA
V: TRBV19
DNA: TGTGCCAGTAGTATACTTTTGGGGGAGGGCACTGAAGCTTTCTTT
CDR3: CASSILLGEGTEAFF

size: NA
J: TRBJ1-2
D: TRBD1
V: TRBV2
DNA: TGTGCCAGCAGTGTTCAGACAGGGAACTATGGCTACACCTTC
CDR3: CASSVQTGNYGYTF

size: NA
J: TRBJ2-1
D: NA
V: TRBV7-9
DNA: TGTGCCAGCAGCTTAGCCGGGTTTTACAATGAGCAGTTCTTC
CDR3: CASSLAGFYNEQFF

size: NA
J: TRBJ1-3
D: TRBD1
V: TRBV5-5
DNA: TGTGCCAGCAGCTTTGTGGACAGGGGATTTTCTGGAAACACCATATATTTT
CDR3: CASSFVDRGFSGNTIYF

size: NA
J: TRBJ2-5
D: TRBD2
V: TRBV30
DNA: TGTGCCTGGAGGGGCGGGACTAGCGCAGAGACCCAGTACTTC
CDR3: CAWRGGTSAETQYF

size: NA
J: TRBJ1-1
D: TRBD1
V: TRBV28
DNA: TGTGCCAGCAGTGTACAGGGGTTCGGCACTGAAGCTTTCTTT
CDR3: CASSVQGFGTEAFF

size: NA
J: TRBJ2-6
D: NA
V: TRBV12-3/TRBV12-4
DNA: TGTGCCTCACAGAGCTCTGGGGCCAACGTCCTGACTTTC
CDR3: CASQSSGANVLTF

size: NA
J: TRBJ1-1
D: TRBD1
V: TRBV28
DNA: TGTGCCAGCGGAAGACAGGGTATGGGGAAAACTGAAGCTTTCTTT
CDR3: CASGRQGMGKTEAFF

size: NA
J: TRBJ2-1
D: TRBD1
V: TRBV7-2
DNA: TGTGCCAGCAGCCCACAGGGGCCCTACAATGAGCAGTTCTTC
CDR3: CASSPQGPYNEQFF

size: once
J: TRBJ2-2
D: NA
V: TRBV7-2
DNA: TGTGCCAGCAGCCCGCTGACAGGATCGACCACCGGGGAGCTGTTTTTT
CDR3: CASSPLTGSTTGELFF

size: NA
J: TRBJ2-7
D: NA
V: TRBV5-1
DNA: TGCGCCAGCAGCACCTTTAGTATGGACGAGCAGTACTTC
CDR3: CASSTFSMDEQYF

size: NA
J: TRBJ1-1
D: NA
V: TRBV7-2
DNA: TGTGCCAGCAGCTTAGTCGGGACTTGGGACACTGAAGCTTTCTTT
CDR3: CASSLVGTWDTEAFF

size: NA
J: TRBJ2-1
D: NA
V: TRBV27
DNA: TGTGCCAGCAGTTTGGGGGGTCATGAGCAGTTCTTC
CDR3: CASSLGGHEQFF

size: few
J: TRBJ2-7
D: NA
V: TRBV5-4
DNA: TGTGCCAGCAGCTTGGACGTAGGACAGTCCTACGAGCAGTACTTC
CDR3: CASSLDVGQSYEQYF

size: NA
J: TRBJ2-7
D: NA
V: TRBV5-1
DNA: TGCGCCAGCAGCTTGACAGGGACAATTCCCTACGAGCAGTACTTC
CDR3: CASSLTGTIPYEQYF

size: once
J: TRBJ2-1
D: NA
V: TRBV4-1
DNA: TGCGCCAGCAGCCCCCCCCAGGGGTCAAGCTCCTACAATGAGCAGTTCTTC
CDR3: CASSPPQGSSSYNEQFF

size: NA
J: TRBJ2-7
D: NA
V: TRBV27
DNA: TGTGCCAGCATTCTCCGGGCCAATCTCCTCGAAACGAGCGGCGAGCAGTACTTC
CDR3: CASILRANLLETSGEQYF

size: NA
J: TRBJ1-2
D: NA
V: TRBV27
DNA: TGTGCCAGCAGTTCAAATGGACATTGGGGCTACACCTTC
CDR3: CASSSNGHWGYTF

size: NA
J: TRBJ2-3
D: NA
V: TRBV9
DNA: TGTGCCAGCAGCCTCTCCGGCACAGATACGCAGTATTTT
CDR3: CASSLSGTDTQYF

size: NA
J: TRBJ1-2
D: TRBD1
V: TRBV2
DNA: TGTGCCAGCAGACGACAGGGCCTAGCTAACTATGGCTACACCTTC
CDR3: CASRRQGLANYGYTF

size: NA
J: TRBJ1-5
D: NA
V: TRBV5-1
DNA: TGCGCCAGCAGCTTGGACGGTCAGACAAATCAGCCCCAGCATTTT
CDR3: CASSLDGQTNQPQHF

size: NA
J: TRBJ1-2
D: NA
V: TRBV7-6
DNA: TGTGCCAGCAGCTCGGGGGGGGGATACAGCTATGGCTACACCTTC
CDR3: CASSSGGGYSYGYTF

size: NA
J: TRBJ2-3
D: NA
V: TRBV29-1
DNA: TGCAGCGTTGAAGCGGGGATCACAGATACGCAGTATTTT
CDR3: CSVEAGITDTQYF

size: NA
J: TRBJ2-5
D: TRBD2
V: TRBV7-2
DNA: TGTGCCAGCAGCTACCTCACCCTATCTCGGGGGGGAGAGGTGACCCAGTACTTC
CDR3: CASSYLTLSRGGEVTQYF

size: NA
J: TRBJ1-2
D: TRBD1
V: TRBV27
DNA: TGTGCCAGCAGTACCCCAACAGGGGCGGGCTACACCTTC
CDR3: CASSTPTGAGYTF

size: NA
J: TRBJ2-1
D: TRBD1
V: TRBV5-1
DNA: TGCGCCAGCAGCTTGGTCGGGCAGGGGGCGTACAATGAGCAGTTCTTC
CDR3: CASSLVGQGAYNEQFF

size: NA
J: TRBJ2-6
D: NA
V: TRBV18
DNA: TGTGCCAGCTCACTCGAGGGGGGGCCCTTAGGGGCCAACGTCCTGACTTTC
CDR3: CASSLEGGPLGANVLTF

size: NA
J: TRBJ1-1
D: TRBD1
V: TRBV28
DNA: TGTGCCAGCATTCCCAGGGGACAGGGGATGAACACTGAAGCTTTCTTT
CDR3: CASIPRGQGMNTEAFF

size: NA
J: TRBJ2-1
D: TRBD2
V: TRBV12-3/TRBV12-4
DNA: TGTGCCAGCAACCCGAGGGGAGGGAATGAGCAGTTCTTC
CDR3: CASNPRGGNEQFF

size: NA
J: TRBJ1-6
D: TRBD1
V: TRBV16
DNA: TGTGCCAGCAGCCAATCTCTGGGGACAGGTCCTCCCGGAGATTCACCCCTCCACTTT
CDR3: CASSQSLGTGPPGDSPLHF

size: NA
J: TRBJ1-3
D: NA
V: TRBV4-3
DNA: TGCGCCAGCAGCCAAGCACAGGGAGGGCGAAACACCATATATTTT
CDR3: CASSQAQGGRNTIYF

size: NA
J: TRBJ2-7
D: TRBD1
V: TRBV13
DNA: TGTGCCAGCAGCGAAGGGACAGGGGCGCGAGAGCAGTACTTC
CDR3: CASSEGTGAREQYF

size: NA
J: TRBJ2-3
D: TRBD2
V: TRBV14
DNA: TGTGCCAGCAGCCAAGAAAGGCGGGGGGCCGCTTTCACAGATACGCAGTATTTT
CDR3: CASSQERRGAAFTDTQYF

size: few
J: TRBJ2-3
D: TRBD2
V: TRBV6-1
DNA: TGTGCCAGCAGTGAAGCGGAGACTAGCTCGTTTACGCAGTATTTT
CDR3: CASSEAETSSFTQYF

size: NA
J: TRBJ1-5
D: TRBD1
V: TRBV19
DNA: TGTGCCAGTAGTACGGGACAGGGTAGCCAGCCCCAGCATTTT
CDR3: CASSTGQGSQPQHF

size: once
J: TRBJ2-5
D: NA
V: TRBV28
DNA: TGTGCCAGCAGTTTCCAAGGACTTATCCAAGAGACCCAGTACTTC
CDR3: CASSFQGLIQETQYF

size: NA
J: TRBJ2-1
D: TRBD2
V: TRBV24-1
DNA: TGTGCCACCAGTGATTTAAGTGAGGCTAGCGGGAGGGGTGAGCAGTTCTTC
CDR3: CATSDLSEASGRGEQFF

size: NA
J: TRBJ1-5
D: NA
V: TRBV18
DNA: TGTGCCAGCTCACCGCCCGGGAGTCAGCCCCAGCATTTT
CDR3: CASSPPGSQPQHF

size: once
J: TRBJ2-1
D: TRBD2
V: TRBV6-6
DNA: TGTGCCAGCAGTCGCCGCCCGACTAGCGGGGGGGCGGGGAATGAGCAGTTCTTC
CDR3: CASSRRPTSGGAGNEQFF

size: NA
J: TRBJ2-7
D: TRBD2
V: TRBV7-3
DNA: TGTGCCAGCAGCTTAATGGCGGGAGTCGCTTACGAGCAGTACTTC
CDR3: CASSLMAGVAYEQYF

size: once
J: TRBJ2-3
D: TRBD2
V: TRBV7-3
DNA: TGTGCCAGCAGCTCCGGCGGGAGGGCCAGGACAGATACGCAGTATTTT
CDR3: CASSSGGRARTDTQYF

size: NA
J: TRBJ1-2
D: NA
V: TRBV3-1/TRBV3-2
DNA: TGTGCCAGCAGCCCACCCACTAACTCGGGGGGCTACACCTTC
CDR3: CASSPPTNSGGYTF

size: NA
J: TRBJ2-2
D: TRBD2
V: TRBV6-5
DNA: TGTGCCAGCAGTTACACAAGGCCGGGGGGGGGCGGGGAGCTGTTTTTT
CDR3: CASSYTRPGGGGELFF

size: NA
J: TRBJ2-7
D: TRBD2
V: TRBV13
DNA: TGTGCCAGCAGCTTAGGACGGGAGGGCCTCGACGAGCAGTACTTC
CDR3: CASSLGREGLDEQYF

size: NA
J: TRBJ2-7
D: TRBD2
V: TRBV7-2
DNA: TGTGCCAGCAGCTTAGGCGGGGCCCGCGGGGGCGAGCAGTACTTC
CDR3: CASSLGGARGGEQYF

size: NA
J: TRBJ2-1
D: NA
V: TRBV4-2
DNA: TGTGCCAGCAGCCAAGGCCAGGATGTAAATGAGCAGTTCTTC
CDR3: CASSQGQDVNEQFF

size: once
J: TRBJ1-2
D: NA
V: TRBV4-1
DNA: TGCGCCAGCAGCCAAGAGGAGTATGGCTACACCTTC
CDR3: CASSQEEYGYTF

size: few
J: TRBJ1-6
D: NA
V: TRBV3-1/TRBV3-2
DNA: TGTGCCAGCAGTCCAATTGTTGGTAGACGGGTCGAGGGGGTAAATTCACCCCTCCACTTT
CDR3: CASSPIVGRRVEGVNSPLHF

size: NA
J: TRBJ2-1
D: TRBD2
V: TRBV7-9
DNA: TGTGCCAGCACCTTAGCGGGAGGGCTTCCTCATGAGCAGTTCTTC
CDR3: CASTLAGGLPHEQFF